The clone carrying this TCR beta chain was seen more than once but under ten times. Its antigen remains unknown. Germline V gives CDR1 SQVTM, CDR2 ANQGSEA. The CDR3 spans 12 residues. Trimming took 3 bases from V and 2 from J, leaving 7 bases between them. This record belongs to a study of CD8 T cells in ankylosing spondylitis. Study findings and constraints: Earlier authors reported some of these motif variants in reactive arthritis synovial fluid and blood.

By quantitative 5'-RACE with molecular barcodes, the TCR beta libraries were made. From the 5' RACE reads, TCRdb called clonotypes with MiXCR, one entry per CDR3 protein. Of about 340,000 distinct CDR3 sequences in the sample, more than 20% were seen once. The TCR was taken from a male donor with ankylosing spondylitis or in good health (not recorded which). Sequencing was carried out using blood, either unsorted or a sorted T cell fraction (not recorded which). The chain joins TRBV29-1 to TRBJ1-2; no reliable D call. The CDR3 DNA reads TGCAGCGTTGATGGGCAGAACTATGGCTACACCTTC. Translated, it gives CSVDGQNYGYTF.